This T cell receptor beta chain was sequenced for a study of T-cell reconstitution after alpha-beta-depleted transplantation in children. Overall study findings and caveats: After one year, T-cell counts and TCRbeta diversity mostly came from new T cells.

During its preparation, the TCRbeta library received unique molecular identifiers. MiXCR, run by TCRdb on the PCR reads, gives a single entry per CDR3 protein. This repertoire shows under 750,000 distinct CDR3 sequences, under 25% found once; its top ten account for 12% to 15%. This clonotype was recorded a few times. Its specificity is not known. Trimming shortened V by 2 bases and J by 1 base, and 8 bases separated the two germline ends. The CDR3 is 14 amino acids. CDR1 MNHEY and CDR2 SVGAGI come from the germline V gene. The receptor comes from a boy under three years old who had a stem cell transplant for acute myeloid leukemia, so the T cells may come from the graft donor. The chain couples TRBV6-5 to TRBJ1-1; D call uncertain. This specimen consisted of PBMCs, mostly from graft donor cells, obtained 360 days after TCRalphabeta/CD19-depleted stem cell transplant. The CDR3 nucleotides are TGTGCCAGCAGTTACGGTAATGGGAACACTGAAGCTTTCTTT. Protein product: CASSYGNGNTEAFF.